Described below is a single T cell receptor (beta chain) sequence and its context. Its antigen is not identified. Naive CD8 cells comprised CD45RO-negative, CCR7-positively selected cells, excluding terminally differentiated effector memory CD45RA+ cells. These data are taken from a study of shared clonotypes between healthy human individuals. The CDR3 totals 16 residues. Germline CDR1 SGHVS, CDR2 FQNEAQ. V was trimmed by 1 base and J by 0 bases, leaving 12 bases between them. Method: immunoSEQ multiplex PCR; TCRdb's copy keeps in-frame clones and lacks some. The sample lists nearly 2 million clones, about 95% occurring once. Overall study findings and caveats: Generally, estimated richness proved larger in naive subsets than it did in memory subsets.

V and J are TRBV7-8 and TRBJ1-2, with D perhaps TRBD1 (6 bases). The clonotype originates from a man aged 18-30 years in good health. The sample was naive CD8+ T cells sorted from blood. This chain's CDR3 is CASSLEGGQSNYGYTF. CDR3 nucleotide sequence: TGTGCCAGCAGCTTAGAGGGAGGACAGTCTAACTATGGCTACACCTTC.